This T cell receptor beta chain was profiled in a study of shared clonotypes between healthy human individuals (dated by TCRdb to 2019 to 2021). Some background on the complete study: The cohort included a few men and a couple of women between 18 and 49 years of age. Per donor, three plates each were used for CD4 naive and CD4 memory, two for CD8 naive, and one for CD8 memory. To estimate repertoire size and how much clonotypes are shared between individuals, the study performed deep sequencing of blood TCR repertoires from five healthy adults. To increase sequencing depth and limit assay-specific biases, TCR repertoire library preparation and sequencing were carried out by different laboratories using diverse techniques. Per donor, leukapheresis produced somewhere between about 0.94 and 9.5 billion PBMCs.

TCR CDR3 regions were amplified from genomic DNA by multiplex PCR using the deep immunoSEQ assay. Extracted genomic DNA from each cell subset was spread evenly across all wells of several immunoSEQ 96-well plates, with each plate serving as a replicate. For sorted subsets, each replicate PCR was loaded with about 200 ng genomic DNA, equivalent to 30,000 or so T cell genomes. Purified libraries were measured with a Qubit 3.0 fluorometer, size-checked on a Bioanalyzer 2100, and measured again with the KAPA Library Quantification kit. Every immunoSEQ 96-well plate was sequenced on a dedicated single-read 150-cycle Illumina NextSeq 550 flow cell. As for the original processing: The immunoSEQ output contained only junctional sequences without quality scores, so filtering could not match that applied to full-length reads. To assign V/J genes and CDR3, sequences were annotated against IMGT germline references using PyIR, a Python wrapper for IgBLAST v1.9. Reads were filtered out if the reads had weak V/J assignments (E-value above 1e-6), no CDR3, stop codons, out-of-frame junctions, or ambiguous translated residues. V3J clonotypes were defined by identical inferred V gene, J gene, and CDR3 amino acid sequence. The percentage overlap between two repertoires was calculated by dividing the number of shared unique clonotypes by the size of the smaller repertoire. Repertoire richness was assessed with RTK rarefaction, the Chao1 estimator, and Recon v2.1 estimates of unobserved clonotypes. For all TCRbeta clonotypes obtained by the gDNA method from several donors, generation probabilities were computed with OLGA. TCRdb retrieved this table from immuneACCESS and kept in-frame rearrangements only. Not all clones are present; in checked studies, unresolved V genes account for under half, and no reason is known for the remainder. Clonal size and the V and J genes are those of that table, whereas D and trimming came from the DNA. The sample yields millions of clones; around nine tenths were counted once. The biggest ten clones account for roughly 0.13% of the sample.

This clone is a singleton in its sample. The antigen this receptor binds is unknown. No quality values exist for individual bases; no much larger clone is one base distant. The donors were healthy, HIV-negative adults with no recently reported acute infections or vaccinations. Every donor was a Caucasian adult residing in Nashville, Tennessee, USA. Magnetic negative selection was used to enrich CD4+ T cells, after which naive cells were positively selected on CD45RA and the negative fraction became the memory subset. Blood was obtained by leukapheresis, after which PBMCs were separated by Ficoll-Histopaque density gradient centrifugation and cryopreserved in liquid nitrogen vapor phase. Analytical flow cytometry was used to check the purity and quantity of every magnetically sorted T cell population. Genomic DNA was isolated from each sorted fraction and quantified by UV absorbance on a Nanodrop 2000c.

Study-level results and caveats: Naive subsets generally had larger estimated clonotype richness than memory subsets did. Even with the large sequencing depth, rarefaction of the sorted-subset datasets indicated that sequencing was incomplete. Pairwise subsampling led to the expectation that sequencing depth would affect the degree of clonotype sharing among donors. Clonotypes shared by all four sorted-subset donors showed higher generation probabilities than non-shared clonotypes. Because the study included a small number of donors, the genetic and exposure-history diversity represented was limited. Sampling was limited to blood, and TCR repertoires in tissue likely differ from TCR repertoires in blood. Around 5.4% of naive CD4, 3% to 3.5% of naive CD8, around 2.3% of memory CD4, and around 0.4% of memory CD8 clonotypes were shared across a few donors.

CDR1 and CDR2 are drawn from the germline V gene: MNHEY, SVGAGI. The CDR3 starts with the cysteine, ends with the phenylalanine, and has 13 residues. Only the CDR3 region is kept as DNA, spanning 39 bases read in frame from base 1. V and J lose 4 bases and 2 bases, and a span of 8 bases separates them. The rearranged chain carries TRBV6-5 and TRBJ2-5, with the D gene not clear enough to name. The receptor was derived from a man aged 18-30 years in good health. Sequencing used naive CD4+ T cells sorted from blood. The meaning of the sample's cell subset or site label: CD45RA+ positively selected. The DNA is as follows: TGTGCCAGCAGTTCCCCTGGGCAAGAGACCCAGTACTTC. Its translation is CASSSPGQETQYF.